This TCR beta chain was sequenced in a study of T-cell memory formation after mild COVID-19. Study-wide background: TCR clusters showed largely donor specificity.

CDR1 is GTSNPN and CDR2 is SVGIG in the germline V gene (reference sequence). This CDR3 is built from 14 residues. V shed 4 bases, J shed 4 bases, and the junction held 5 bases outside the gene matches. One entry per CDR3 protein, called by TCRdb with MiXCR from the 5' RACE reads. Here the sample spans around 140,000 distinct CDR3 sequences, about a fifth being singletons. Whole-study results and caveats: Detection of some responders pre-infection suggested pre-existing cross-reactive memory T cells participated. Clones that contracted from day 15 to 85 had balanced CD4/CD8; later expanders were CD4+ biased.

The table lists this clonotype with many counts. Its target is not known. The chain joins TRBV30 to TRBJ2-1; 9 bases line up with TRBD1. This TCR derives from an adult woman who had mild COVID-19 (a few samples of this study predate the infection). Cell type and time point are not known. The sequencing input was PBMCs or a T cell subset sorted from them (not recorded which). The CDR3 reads CAWNPGTGYNEQFF. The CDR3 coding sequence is TGTGCCTGGAATCCCGGGACAGGGTACAATGAGCAGTTCTTC.